The clone carrying this T cell receptor beta chain was counted once. The table came from immunoSEQ multiplex PCR; TCRdb's copy has only in-frame clones and leaves some out. The table includes about 2 million clones, about 95% detected once. CD45RO-negative cells were positively selected for CCR7, leaving out terminally differentiated effector memory CD45RA+ cells. This CDR3 region has 15 residues. The V gene's germline CDR1 is SGHRS and CDR2 YFSETQ. V lost 0 bases, J lost 5 bases, and 12 bases lay in between. This entry belongs to a study of shared clonotypes between healthy human individuals. This clonotype originated in a man between 18 and 35 years old in good health. This sequence joins TRBV5-1 and TRBJ2-1; D is uncertain. Sequencing was done on a sample of naive CD8+ T cells sorted from blood. This CDR3 is CASSLDSPPNNEQFF. Here the CDR3 DNA reads TGCGCCAGCAGCTTGGACAGCCCTCCGAACAATGAGCAGTTCTTC.